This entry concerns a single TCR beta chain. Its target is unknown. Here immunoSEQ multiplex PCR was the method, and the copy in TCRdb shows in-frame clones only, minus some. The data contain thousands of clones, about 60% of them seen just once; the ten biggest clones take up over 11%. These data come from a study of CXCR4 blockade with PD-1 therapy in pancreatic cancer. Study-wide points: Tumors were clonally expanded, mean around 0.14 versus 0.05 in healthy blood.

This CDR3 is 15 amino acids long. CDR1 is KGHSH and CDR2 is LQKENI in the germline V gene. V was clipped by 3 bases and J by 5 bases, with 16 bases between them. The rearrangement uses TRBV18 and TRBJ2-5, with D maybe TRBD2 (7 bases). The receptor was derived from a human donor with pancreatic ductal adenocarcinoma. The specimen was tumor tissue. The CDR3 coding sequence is TGTGCCAGCTCACCTGCGGCGGGAGACAGGGAGACCCAGTACTTC. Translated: CASSPAAGDRETQYF.